This T cell receptor beta chain was captured in a study of T cell responses to AZD1222 COVID-19 vaccine. Study background: Second-dose groups at about 4 or about 12 weeks were pooled.

Regarding this clone: Antigen: not known.

Study-level results: Spike-specific TCR depth and breadth grew after two AZD1222 doses. Unmutated variant regions reportedly attract nearly half of all spike-specific TCRs. Donors were largely white British and mainly female; clonal diversity was possibly underestimated.

Trimming left V 0 bases short and J 6 bases short, with 21 bases between. Germline V gene lookup returns CDR1 LNHNV and CDR2 YYDKDF (reference sequence). This CDR3 region has 19 residues. Sequencing used immunoSEQ multiplex PCR; TCRdb keeps in-frame clones, though not all of them. Among around 180,000 clones listed, more than 80% were seen once. This sequence originates from an adult in good health. The sequencing here drew on peripheral blood, taken on day 0 of AZD1222 vaccination. The V and J genes are TRBV15 and TRBJ1-6, with D unresolved. CDR3 protein: CATSRDYRLGGSLNSPLHF. The CDR3 DNA is TGTGCCACCAGCAGAGATTACCGGCTGGGAGGAAGCCTTAATTCACCCCTCCACTTT.